The 27 T cell receptor beta chains in this list originate from one sample, sequenced in a study of T cell repertoires in cytomegalovirus infection. One entry per CDR3 protein, called by TCRdb with MiXCR from the reads. Of hundreds of thousands of distinct CDR3 sequences listed, roughly 46% are singletons. What these receptors recognize is not known. The sequencing here drew on cultured PBMCs, taken from culture after CMV antigen stimulation. These receptors originate from a human donor in good health (CMV status not recorded). Some clones in this sample may be carry-over from other donors' samples.

This clonotype was counted ten times or more. The chain combines TRBV7-8 with TRBJ2-3; 15 positions agree with TRBD2. V dropped 3 bases and J dropped 10; count of bases not matched to a gene: 5. Germline lookup yields CDR1 SGHVS and CDR2 FQNEAQ. The CDR3 length is 15 residues. CDR3 amino acids: CASSFGLAGGLSQYF. The DNA for the CDR3 is TGTGCCAGCAGCTTCGGACTAGCGGGAGGGCTGTCGCAGTATTTT.

This clonotype was picked up a small number of times. The rearrangement links TRBV7-2 to TRBJ2-2, with TRBD2 matching over 8 bases. The CDR3 runs to 16 residues. Germline values: CDR1 SGHTA, CDR2 FQGNSA. V was pared by 7 bases and J by 3 bases, with 10 bases of the junction left unmatched. The CDR3 here is CASNRRAGGDTGELFF. The DNA of the CDR3 is TGTGCCAGCAATAGACGGGCGGGGGGTGACACCGGGGAGCTGTTTTTT.

V gene TRBV6-5 combines with J gene TRBJ2-3, with D uncertain. In germline, CDR1 is MNHEY, CDR2 SVGAGI. This CDR3 comprises 16 residues. V was trimmed by 2 bases and J by 2 bases, leaving 14 bases between them. The CDR3 protein is CASSYPRGHPTDTQYF. The CDR3 coding sequence is TGTGCCAGCAGTTACCCCCGCGGCCACCCCACAGATACGCAGTATTTT.

The CDR3 region is CASSLGLQGTYPPAFF. CDR3 sequence (DNA): TGTGCCAGCAGCCTCGGATTACAGGGAACCTACCCTCCAGCTTTCTTT. The chain carries TRBV7-3 and TRBJ1-1, with D perhaps matching TRBD1 (6 bases). The CDR3 loop spans 16 amino acids. The ends were cut back, 5 bases at V and 10 bases at J, with 26 bases in the middle. The germline gives CDR1 SGHTA, CDR2 FQGTGA.

The sample holds a few counts of this clonotype. The chain combines TRBV27 with TRBJ1-2; D is unclear. Germline V gene sequence: CDR1 MNHEY, CDR2 SMNVEV (reference sequence). CDR3 length: 14 amino acids. V was trimmed by 4 bases and J by 5 bases, leaving 14 bases between them. In DNA, the CDR3 is TGTGCCAGCAGTTCCGGGCCAAACACATATGGCTACACCTTC. Translation gives CASSSGPNTYGYTF.

This clonotype showed up just once. This chain connects TRBV10-3 to TRBJ2-1; 10 nucleotides agree with TRBD2. This CDR3 is built from 17 residues. Germline CDR1 is ENHRY and CDR2 is SYGVKD. V was pared by 2 bases and J by 7 bases, with 11 bases of the junction left unmatched. CDR3 bases: TGTGCCATCAGTGAGGGGCCTAGCGGGAGCCTGGTAAATGAGCAGTTCTTC. It codes for CAISEGPSGSLVNEQFF.

The CDR3 DNA reads as TGTGCCAGCAGACGGGACAAGTATAATTCACCCCTCCACTTT. Amino acid sequence: CASRRDKYNSPLHF. This rearrangement joins TRBV6-2 or TRBV6-3 to TRBJ1-6; D may be TRBD1 (6 bases). CDR1 is MNHEY, CDR2 SVGEGT, per germline. The CDR3 has 14 residues. The V and J ends lost 6 bases and 4 bases respectively, with 10 bases between them.

This chain connects TRBV2 to TRBJ2-3; unclear D gene. The germline gives CDR1 SNHLY, CDR2 FYNNEI. CDR3 length: 13 residues. Trimming cost V 1 base and J 5 bases, with 7 bases left between them. The CDR3 reads CASSEVEQDTQYF. The DNA of the CDR3 is TGTGCCAGCAGTGAAGTAGAACAAGATACGCAGTATTTT. The whole variable domain, filled in from reference TRBV2 and TRBJ2-3, reads EPEVTQTPSHQVTQMGQEVILRCVPISNHLYFYWYRQILGQKVEFLVSFYNNEISEKSEIFDDQFSVERPDGSNFTLKIRSTKLEDSAMYFCASSEVEQDTQYFGPGTRLTVL.

V gene TRBV7-2 combines with J gene TRBJ2-7; TRBD2 aligns across 8 bases. This CDR3 is built from 16 residues. The V gene end was trimmed by 1 base and the J gene end by 5 bases; junction bases not matched to a gene: 10. Germline V CDR1 and CDR2: SGHTA, FQGNSA. Here the CDR3 DNA reads TGTGCCAGCAGCTTAGTTGGCGGGACTAGTATTGACGAGCAGTACTTC. This codes for CASSLVGGTSIDEQYF. The full variable domain, its missing parts supplied by reference TRBV7-2 and TRBJ2-7, is GAGVSQSPSNKVTEKGKDVELRCDPISGHTALYWYRQSLGQGLEFLIYFQGNSAPDKSGLPSDRFSAERTGGSVSTLTIQRTQQEDSAVYLCASSLVGGTSIDEQYFGPGTRLTVT.

The table lists this clonotype with many counts. The V gene is TRBV7-2, the J gene TRBJ2-3; the match to TRBD2 covers 14 bases. The V segment lost 4 bases and the J segment 5 bases; nucleotides outside the gene matches: 14. CDR3 size: 19 residues. Germline CDR1 SGHTA, CDR2 FQGNSA. As DNA, the CDR3 is TGTGCCAGCAGCTATCAGGGAGTAATGACTAGCGGGGGGGTAGATACGCAGTATTTT. Protein sequence: CASSYQGVMTSGGVDTQYF.

The J gene is TRBJ2-2, the V gene TRBV7-2; 7 bases are a match to TRBD2. Germline V gives CDR1 SGHTA, CDR2 FQGNSA. The J segment lost 3 bases and the V segment lost 3 bases, leaving 10 bases of the junction unmatched. The CDR3 sequence is 17 residues long. Here the CDR3 DNA reads TGTGCCAGCAGCTTGGGGGGGAGCGTTTCGGACACCGGGGAGCTGTTTTTT. This encodes CASSLGGSVSDTGELFF.

The chain links TRBV4-1 to TRBJ1-2; TRBD1 matches at 11 bases. With 4 bases clipped from V and 7 bases from J, the junction kept 8 bases outside the gene matches. Germline CDR1 is MGHRA and CDR2 is YSYEKL. The length of the CDR3 is 15 residues. The CDR3 is CASSPWRGQGGGYTF. The CDR3 DNA follows: TGCGCCAGCAGCCCCTGGAGGGGACAGGGGGGTGGCTACACCTTC.

J is TRBJ1-1 and V is TRBV20-1, with D possibly TRBD1 on 5 matching bases. Germline V CDR1 and CDR2: DFQATT, SNEGSKA (reference sequence). Trimming removed 6 bases from V and 4 bases from J, with 15 bases in between. The CDR3 extends over 13 amino acids. Written as DNA, the CDR3 is TGCAGTGCCCGAACGGGGGGGATCACTGAAGCTTTCTTT. Amino acids: CSARTGGITEAFF.

This chain links TRBV12-3 or TRBV12-4 with TRBJ1-1, with 8 bases identical to TRBD1. This CDR3 spans 14 amino acids. J was trimmed by 5 bases and V by 7 bases; bases with no gene match: 9. In DNA form, the CDR3 reads TGTGCCAGCACTCAGGGGGCCTACGTGACTGAAGCTTTCTTT. Translating it yields CASTQGAYVTEAFF.

This clonotype has just a few counts. The genes are TRBV7-2 and TRBJ2-1, with 12 bases fitting TRBD2. The V gene's germline CDR1 is SGHTA and CDR2 FQGNSA. This CDR3 region has 17 residues. The trim removed 4 bases at V and 7 bases at J, leaving 11 bases unmatched. CDR3 region: CASSWTLLAGGSNEQFF. The DNA for the CDR3 is TGTGCCAGCAGCTGGACCCTTCTAGCGGGAGGGAGTAATGAGCAGTTCTTC.

This CDR3 is CASSEAADTQYF. CDR3 coding DNA: TGTGCCAGCAGTGAAGCCGCAGATACGCAGTATTTT. V usage is TRBV6-1 and J usage is TRBJ2-3; D is undetermined. Trimming took off 0 bases at V and 4 bases at J, with 2 bases between the two ends. The CDR3 totals 12 residues. Germline lookup yields CDR1 MNHNS and CDR2 SASEGT.

The J gene is TRBJ2-3, the V gene TRBV3-1, with 7 nucleotides matching TRBD2. The J segment lost 0 bases and the V segment lost 0 bases, leaving 12 bases of the junction unmatched. Germline V lookup: CDR1 LGHDT, CDR2 YNNKEL (reference sequence). CDR3 length: 19 residues. CDR3 DNA: TGTGCCAGCAGCCAAGAGTGGCGTTCGCGGGGGACTAGCACAGATACGCAGTATTTT. Protein product: CASSQEWRSRGTSTDTQYF.

This chain links TRBV11-3 with TRBJ2-2; D unclear. Trimming stripped 3 bases from V and 3 bases from J, with 11 bases between. The germline CDR1 and CDR2 sequences are SGHNT and YENEEA. The CDR3 runs 15 residues. The CDR3 nucleotides are TGTGCCAGCAGCTTGTTCGCCACTGACACCGGGGAGCTGTTTTTT. Protein sequence: CASSLFATDTGELFF. The complete variable domain, with remaining parts taken from reference TRBV11-3 and TRBJ2-2, reads EAGVVQSPRYKIIEKKQPVAFWCNPISGHNTLYWYLQNLGQGPELLIRYENEEAVDDSQLPKDRFSAERLKGVDSTLKIQPAELGDSAVYLCASSLFATDTGELFFGEGSRLTVL.

This clonotype turned up a few times. This chain joins TRBV7-2 and TRBJ2-5; 11 nucleotides match TRBD2. The V segment lost 6 bases and the J segment 5 bases; nucleotides outside the gene matches: 8. CDR3 length equals 15 residues. Germline loops: CDR1 SGHTA, CDR2 FQGNSA. The CDR3 sequence: CASSNGLAGFETQYF. CDR3 bases: TGTGCCAGCAGTAACGGACTAGCGGGTTTTGAGACCCAGTACTTC.

The chain employs TRBV11-2 and TRBJ2-7; 9 positions match TRBD1. V trimming: 2 bases; J trimming: 5 bases; junction bases outside the gene matches: 7. The CDR3 is 15 amino acids. CDR1 is SGHAT, CDR2 FQNNGV, per germline. This chain's CDR3 is CASSLTGQGTHEQYF. Written as DNA, the CDR3 is TGTGCCAGCAGCTTAACAGGACAGGGGACCCACGAGCAGTACTTC.

This chain uses TRBV6-5 with TRBJ2-1; D might be TRBD2 (6 bases). This CDR3 is 12 amino acids long. The germline V and J ends were trimmed by 9 bases and 10 bases, with 16 bases remaining between them. Germline loops: CDR1 MNHEY, CDR2 SVGAGI. The CDR3 protein is CASLGKAGEQFF. The CDR3 DNA reads as TGTGCCAGTCTGGGAAAGGCGGGGGAGCAGTTCTTC.

The V gene is TRBV19, the J gene TRBJ2-1; D remains ambiguous. This CDR3 has 15 residues. The V gene lost 5 bases and the J gene lost 2 bases, with 13 bases spanning the gap. Germline V gives CDR1 LNHDA, CDR2 SQIVND (reference sequence). The CDR3: CASSPRAGPYNEQFF. In nucleotides, the CDR3 is TGTGCCAGTAGTCCCCGGGCAGGACCCTACAATGAGCAGTTCTTC. Full variable domain (missing parts from reference TRBV19 and TRBJ2-1): DGGITQSPKYLFRKEGQNVTLSCEQNLNHDAMYWYRQDPGQGLRLIYYSQIVNDFQKGDIAEGYSVSREKKESFPLTVTSAQKNPTAFYLCASSPRAGPYNEQFFGPGTRLTVL.

The table lists this clonotype with a few counts. The chain carries TRBV6-2 or TRBV6-3 and TRBJ2-7; D remains unclear. This CDR3 has 13 amino acids. The germline gives CDR1 MNHEY, CDR2 SVGEGT. V was shortened by 7 bases and J by 5 bases, with 15 bases between the two germline ends. CDR3 coding DNA: TGTGCCAGCACGGCGGAACCGTCCGACGAGCAGTACTTC. This codes for CASTAEPSDEQYF.

The chain employs TRBV29-1 and TRBJ1-3; D may be TRBD1 (6 bases). V lost 7 bases to trimming and J lost 0 bases, with 19 bases between them. The CDR3 sequence is 16 residues long. The germline V gene has CDR1 SQVTM and CDR2 ANQGSEA. In nucleotides, the CDR3 is TGCAGCGCCGGCAGGGACACCCAGAGCTCTGGAAACACCATATATTTT. Protein sequence: CSAGRDTQSSGNTIYF.

The chain combines TRBV7-2 with TRBJ1-1, with a possible D match to TRBD1 (5 bases). The CDR3 loop spans 16 amino acids. The ends were cut back, 2 bases at V and 5 bases at J, with 18 bases in the middle. From germline, CDR1 is SGHTA and CDR2 FQGNSA. In nucleotides, the CDR3 is TGTGCCAGCAGCTTAAGGGATCCCAGGGTAAAAACTGAAGCTTTCTTT. It specifies CASSLRDPRVKTEAFF.

This clonotype was counted only a few times. The chain recombines TRBV6-1 with TRBJ2-7; D is possibly TRBD2 (5 bases). Germline V gives CDR1 MNHNS, CDR2 SASEGT. Trimming pared 4 bases from V and 9 bases from J, leaving 13 bases between. This CDR3 is built from 12 residues. This chain's CDR3 is CASSGRSSAQYF. The CDR3 region has the DNA TGTGCCAGCAGTGGGAGAAGTAGCGCGCAGTACTTC.

This clonotype was seen more than once but under ten times. This CDR3 is CASSPRVSPGNYGYTF. CDR3 in DNA: TGTGCCAGCAGCCCCCGGGTGTCCCCGGGGAACTATGGCTACACCTTC. The chain combines TRBV3-1 with TRBJ1-2, with D unresolved. The CDR3 loop spans 16 amino acids. Trimming cost V 4 bases and J 2 bases, with 17 bases left between them. The germline CDR1 and CDR2 sequences are LGHDT and YNNKEL (reference sequence).